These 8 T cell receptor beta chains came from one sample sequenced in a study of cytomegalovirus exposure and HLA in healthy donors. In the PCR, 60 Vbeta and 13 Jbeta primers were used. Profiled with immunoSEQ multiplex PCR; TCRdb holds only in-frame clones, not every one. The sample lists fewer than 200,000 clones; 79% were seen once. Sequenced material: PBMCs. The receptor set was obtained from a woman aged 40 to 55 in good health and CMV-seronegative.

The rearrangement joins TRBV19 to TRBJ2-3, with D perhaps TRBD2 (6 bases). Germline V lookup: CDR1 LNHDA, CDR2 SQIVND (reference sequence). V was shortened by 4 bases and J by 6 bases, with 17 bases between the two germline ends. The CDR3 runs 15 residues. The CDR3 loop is CASSTTSLRGDTQYF. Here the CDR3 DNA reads TGTGCCAGTAGTACGACTTCGCTCCGGGGGGATACGCAGTATTTT. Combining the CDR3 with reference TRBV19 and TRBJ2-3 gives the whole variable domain DGGITQSPKYLFRKEGQNVTLSCEQNLNHDAMYWYRQDPGQGLRLIYYSQIVNDFQKGDIAEGYSVSREKKESFPLTVTSAQKNPTAFYLCASSTTSLRGDTQYFGPGTRLTVL.

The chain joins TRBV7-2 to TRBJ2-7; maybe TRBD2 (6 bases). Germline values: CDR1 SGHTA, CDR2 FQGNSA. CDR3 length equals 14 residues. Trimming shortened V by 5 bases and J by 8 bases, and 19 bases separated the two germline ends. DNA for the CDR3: TGTGCCAGCAGCATCGGGGACTTCCGGGGCAAGCAGTACTTC. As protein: CASSIGDFRGKQYF.

CDR3: CSGGWGGTDTQYF. The DNA for the CDR3 is TGCAGCGGCGGGTGGGGAGGCACAGATACGCAGTATTTT. The chain recombines TRBV29-1 with TRBJ2-3, with D perhaps matching TRBD2 (5 bases). Germline V gene lookup returns CDR1 SQVTM and CDR2 ANQGSEA. With 7 bases removed from V and 1 base from J, the gap between germline ends came to 12 bases. The CDR3 is 13 residues long.

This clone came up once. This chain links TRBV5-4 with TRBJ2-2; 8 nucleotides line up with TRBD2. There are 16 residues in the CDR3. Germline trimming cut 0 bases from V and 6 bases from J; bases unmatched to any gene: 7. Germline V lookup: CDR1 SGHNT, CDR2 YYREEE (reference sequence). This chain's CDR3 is CASSLGTAGASGELFF. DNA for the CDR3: TGTGCCAGCAGCTTGGGAACAGCGGGAGCATCCGGGGAGCTGTTTTTT.

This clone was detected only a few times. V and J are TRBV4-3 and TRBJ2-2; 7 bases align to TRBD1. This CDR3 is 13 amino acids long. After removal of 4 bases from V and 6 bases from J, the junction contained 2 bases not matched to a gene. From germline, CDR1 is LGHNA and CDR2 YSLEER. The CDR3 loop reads CASSPTGAGELFF. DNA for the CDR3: TGCGCCAGCAGCCCCACAGGGGCCGGGGAGCTGTTTTTT.

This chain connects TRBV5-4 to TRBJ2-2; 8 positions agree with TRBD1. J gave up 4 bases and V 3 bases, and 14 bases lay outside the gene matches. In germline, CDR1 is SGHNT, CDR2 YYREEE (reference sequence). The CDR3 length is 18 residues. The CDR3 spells CASSSRQGRVLGTGELFF. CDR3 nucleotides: TGTGCCAGCAGCTCGCGACAGGGGCGCGTGTTAGGCACCGGGGAGCTGTTTTTT.

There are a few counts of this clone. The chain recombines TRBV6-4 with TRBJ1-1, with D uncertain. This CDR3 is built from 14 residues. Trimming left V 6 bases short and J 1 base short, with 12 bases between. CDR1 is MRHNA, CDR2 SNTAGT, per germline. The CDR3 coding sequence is TGTGCCAGCAGGGTTGAGGGTTGGAACACTGAAGCTTTCTTT. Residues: CASRVEGWNTEAFF.

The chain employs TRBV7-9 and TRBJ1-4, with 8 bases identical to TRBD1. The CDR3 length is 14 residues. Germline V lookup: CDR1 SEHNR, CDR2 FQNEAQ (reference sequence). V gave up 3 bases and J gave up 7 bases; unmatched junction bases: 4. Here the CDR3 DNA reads TGTGCCAGCAGCTTGGGACAGGTATGTGAAAAACTGTTTTTT. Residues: CASSLGQVCEKLFF.